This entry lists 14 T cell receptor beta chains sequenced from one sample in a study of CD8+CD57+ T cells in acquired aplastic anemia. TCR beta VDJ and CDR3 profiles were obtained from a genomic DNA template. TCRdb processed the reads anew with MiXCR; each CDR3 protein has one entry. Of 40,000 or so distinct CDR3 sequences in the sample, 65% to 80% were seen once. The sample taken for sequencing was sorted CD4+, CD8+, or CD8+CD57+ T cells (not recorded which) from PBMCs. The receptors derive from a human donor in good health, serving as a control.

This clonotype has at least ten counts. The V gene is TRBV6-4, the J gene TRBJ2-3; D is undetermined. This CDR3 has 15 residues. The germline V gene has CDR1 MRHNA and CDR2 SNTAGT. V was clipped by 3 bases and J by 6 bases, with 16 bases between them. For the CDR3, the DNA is TGTGCCAGCAGTGATGGGCCCGACACGGGCGATACGCAGTATTTT. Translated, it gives CASSDGPDTGDTQYF.

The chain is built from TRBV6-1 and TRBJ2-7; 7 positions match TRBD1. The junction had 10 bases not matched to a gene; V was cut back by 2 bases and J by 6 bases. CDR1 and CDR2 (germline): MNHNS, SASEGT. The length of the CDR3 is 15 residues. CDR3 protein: CASSERTGSESEQYF. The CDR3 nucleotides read TGTGCCAGCAGTGAAAGGACAGGATCGGAGAGCGAGCAGTACTTC.

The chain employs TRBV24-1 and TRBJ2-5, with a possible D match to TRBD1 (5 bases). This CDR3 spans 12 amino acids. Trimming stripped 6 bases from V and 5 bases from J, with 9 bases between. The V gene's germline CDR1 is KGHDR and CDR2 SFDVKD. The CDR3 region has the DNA TGTGCCACCAGTCAACCAGGGGAGACCCAGTACTTC. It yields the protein CATSQPGETQYF.

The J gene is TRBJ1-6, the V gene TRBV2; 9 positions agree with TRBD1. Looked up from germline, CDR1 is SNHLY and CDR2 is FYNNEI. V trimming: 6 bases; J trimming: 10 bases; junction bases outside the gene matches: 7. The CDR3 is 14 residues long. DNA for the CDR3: TGTGCCAGCAGACACCGGGACAGGGACTCACCCCTCCACTTT. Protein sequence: CASRHRDRDSPLHF.

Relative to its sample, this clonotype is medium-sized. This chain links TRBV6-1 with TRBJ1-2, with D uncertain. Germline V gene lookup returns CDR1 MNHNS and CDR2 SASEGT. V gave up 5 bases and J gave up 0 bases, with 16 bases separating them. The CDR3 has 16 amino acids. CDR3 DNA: TGTGCCAGCAGTCCAGACGCACTACCCTCTAACTATGGCTACACCTTC. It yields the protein CASSPDALPSNYGYTF.

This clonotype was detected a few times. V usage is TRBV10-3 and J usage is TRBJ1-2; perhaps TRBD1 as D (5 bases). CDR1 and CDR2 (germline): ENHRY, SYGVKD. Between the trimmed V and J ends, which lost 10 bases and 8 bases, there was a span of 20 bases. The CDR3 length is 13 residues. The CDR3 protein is CATGREAVGGYTF. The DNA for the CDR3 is TGTGCCACCGGCAGGGAGGCGGTGGGGGGCTACACCTTC.

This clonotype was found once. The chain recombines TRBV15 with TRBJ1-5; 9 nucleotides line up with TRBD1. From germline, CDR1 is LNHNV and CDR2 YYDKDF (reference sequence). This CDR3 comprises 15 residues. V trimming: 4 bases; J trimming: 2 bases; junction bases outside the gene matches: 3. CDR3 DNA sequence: TGTGCCACCAGCAAAACAGGGGGCGGCAATCAGCCCCAGCATTTT. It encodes CATSKTGGGNQPQHF.

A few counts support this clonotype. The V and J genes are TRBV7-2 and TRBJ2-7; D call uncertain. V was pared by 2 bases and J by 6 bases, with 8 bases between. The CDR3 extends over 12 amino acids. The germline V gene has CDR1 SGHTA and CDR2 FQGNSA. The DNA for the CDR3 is TGTGCCAGCAGCTTATACCCCTCCGAGCAGTACTTC. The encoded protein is CASSLYPSEQYF.

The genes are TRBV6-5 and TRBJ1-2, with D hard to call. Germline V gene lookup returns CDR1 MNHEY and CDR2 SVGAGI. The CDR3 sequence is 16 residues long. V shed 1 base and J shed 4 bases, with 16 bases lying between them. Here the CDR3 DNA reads TGTGCCAGCAGTTACTTAGTTGGGAGGGTGCCCTATGGCTACACCTTC. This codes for CASSYLVGRVPYGYTF.

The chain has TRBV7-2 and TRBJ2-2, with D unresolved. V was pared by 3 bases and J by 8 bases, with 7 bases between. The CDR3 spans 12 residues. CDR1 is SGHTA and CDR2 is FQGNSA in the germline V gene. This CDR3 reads CASSLGPGELFF. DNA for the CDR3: TGTGCCAGCAGCTTGGGTCCGGGGGAGCTGTTTTTT.

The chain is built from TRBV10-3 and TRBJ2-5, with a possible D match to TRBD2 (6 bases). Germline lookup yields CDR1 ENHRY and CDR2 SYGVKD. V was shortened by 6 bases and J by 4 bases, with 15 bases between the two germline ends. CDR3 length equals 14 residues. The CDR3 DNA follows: TGTGCCATCAGGCGGGAAGGGGTAGGAGAGACCCAGTACTTC. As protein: CAIRREGVGETQYF.

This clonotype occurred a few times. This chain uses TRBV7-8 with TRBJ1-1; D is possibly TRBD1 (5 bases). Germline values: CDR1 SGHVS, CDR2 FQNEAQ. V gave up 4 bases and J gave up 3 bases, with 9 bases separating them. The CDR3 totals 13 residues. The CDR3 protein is CASSSQGDTEAFF. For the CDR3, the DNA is TGTGCCAGCAGCTCCCAAGGGGACACTGAAGCTTTCTTT.

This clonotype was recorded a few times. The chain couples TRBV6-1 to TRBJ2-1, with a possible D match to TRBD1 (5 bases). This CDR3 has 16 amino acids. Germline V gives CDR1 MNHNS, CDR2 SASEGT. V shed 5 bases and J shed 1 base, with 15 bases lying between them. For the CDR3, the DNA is TGTGCCAGCAGTCGAAGGGGCATAGGGTCCTACAATGAGCAGTTCTTC. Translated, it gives CASSRRGIGSYNEQFF.

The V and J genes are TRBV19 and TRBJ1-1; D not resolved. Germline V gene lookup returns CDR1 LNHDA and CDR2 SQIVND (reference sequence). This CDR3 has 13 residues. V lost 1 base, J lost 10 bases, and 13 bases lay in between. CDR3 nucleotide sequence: TGTGCCAGTAGTATAGCTGGGGAGGGAAGAGCTTTCTTT. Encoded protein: CASSIAGEGRAFF.